Each of the 21 T cell receptor beta chains below was sequenced from the same sample in a study of T cell changes during pregnancy in multiple sclerosis. Clones were sequenced by immunoSEQ multiplex PCR, and TCRdb holds only the in-frame ones, with some missing. The table lists about 44,000 clones, roughly nine tenths of them singletons. The sample in question was CD4+ T cells from peripheral blood mononuclear cells, obtained after pregnancy. Receptors were obtained from a female donor with multiple sclerosis, enrolled in a pregnancy study.

The rearrangement joins TRBV7-9 to TRBJ2-7, with 13 bases that match TRBD2. The CDR3 length is 18 residues. After removal of 1 base from V and 6 bases from J, the junction contained 12 bases not matched to a gene. Germline CDR1 is SEHNR and CDR2 is FQNEAQ (reference sequence). The CDR3 loop is CASSLGPEHGLAGAEQYF. CDR3 DNA: TGTGCCAGCAGCTTAGGGCCAGAACATGGACTAGCGGGAGCCGAGCAGTACTTC.

J is TRBJ2-7 and V is TRBV29-1, with D hard to call. CDR1 is SQVTM and CDR2 is ANQGSEA in the germline V gene. CDR3 length equals 13 residues. V was trimmed by 6 bases and J by 5 bases, leaving 17 bases between them. CDR3 sequence reads: CSVADSSLDEQYF. The DNA for the CDR3 is TGCAGCGTAGCAGACTCTTCCCTTGACGAGCAGTACTTC.

CDR3 residues: CASSPVTGGNYGYTF. The CDR3 DNA reads as TGTGCCAGCTCACCAGTGACAGGGGGCAACTATGGCTACACCTTC. The chain links TRBV18 to TRBJ1-2; 10 bases fit TRBD1. V was clipped by 2 bases and J by 2 bases; unmatched bases: 2. The CDR3 covers 15 residues. From germline, CDR1 is KGHSH and CDR2 LQKENI. Filled out from reference TRBV18 and TRBJ1-2, the complete variable domain reads NAGVMQNPRHLVRRRGQEARLRCSPMKGHSHVYWYRQLPEEGLKFMVYLQKENIIDESGMPKERFSAEFPKEGPSILRIQQVVRGDSAAYFCASSPVTGGNYGYTFGSGTRLTVV.

This chain joins TRBV19 and TRBJ2-7, with TRBD1 identical over 8 bases. V trimming: 6 bases; J trimming: 4 bases; junction bases outside the gene matches: 5. In germline, CDR1 is LNHDA, CDR2 SQIVND (reference sequence). This CDR3 is built from 13 residues. For the CDR3, the DNA is TGTGCCAGTAGGGGCAGGGGGCAGTACGAGCAGTACTTC. As protein: CASRGRGQYEQYF.

The chain joins TRBV5-1 to TRBJ1-3, with D unresolved. Germline CDR1 reads SGHRS; CDR2 reads YFSETQ. The CDR3 loop spans 16 amino acids. Trimming took off 1 base at V and 0 bases at J, with 11 bases between the two ends. The chain's CDR3 is CASSLSGSFSGNTIYF. Written as DNA, the CDR3 is TGCGCCAGCAGCTTGAGCGGGAGTTTCTCTGGAAACACCATATATTTT.

The chain combines TRBV27 with TRBJ2-2; 8 positions agree with TRBD2. The CDR3 is made up of 18 amino acids. Germline CDR1 MNHEY, CDR2 SMNVEV (reference sequence). With V trimmed by 8 bases and J by 3 bases, 17 bases remained unmatched. The CDR3 nucleotides are TGTGCCAGCGCCAGAAGCCTTGGGAGCGGGAGAGACACCGGGGAGCTGTTTTTT. Translation: CASARSLGSGRDTGELFF.

The chain has TRBV28 and TRBJ2-7, with 7 bases lining up with TRBD1. Germline CDR1 MDHEN, CDR2 SYDVKM. This CDR3 has 15 residues. The ends lost 4 bases at V and 0 bases at J; junction bases unmatched: 6. The CDR3 reads CASSSSRDSSYEQYF. The CDR3 DNA sequence: TGTGCCAGCAGTTCCTCCCGGGACAGCTCCTACGAGCAGTACTTC. Full variable domain (outside the CDR3, taken from reference TRBV28 and TRBJ2-7): DVKVTQSSRYLVKRTGEKVFLECVQDMDHENMFWYRQDPGLGLRLIYFSYDVKMKEKGDIPEGYSVSREKKERFSLILESASTNQTSMYLCASSSSRDSSYEQYFGPGTRLTVT.

This clone was recorded only once. V gene TRBV7-2 combines with J gene TRBJ2-7; 7 bases fit TRBD1. This CDR3 is 16 amino acids long. The junction had 13 bases not matched to a gene; V was cut back by 5 bases and J by 3 bases. CDR1 is SGHTA and CDR2 is FQGNSA in the germline V gene. The CDR3 nucleotides read TGTGCCAGCAGCGTACCATCGACAGGGTATCTCTACGAGCAGTACTTC. Amino acid sequence: CASSVPSTGYLYEQYF.

The rearrangement joins TRBV28 to TRBJ1-1; tentatively, D is TRBD1 (5 bases). Trimming shortened V by 7 bases and J by 5 bases, and 17 bases separated the two germline ends. The CDR3 sequence is 14 residues long. Germline V CDR1 and CDR2: MDHEN, SYDVKM. The CDR3 sequence: CASMGPRQTTEAFF. The DNA for the CDR3 is TGTGCCAGCATGGGCCCCAGACAGACTACTGAAGCTTTCTTT.

V gene TRBV27 combines with J gene TRBJ2-7; 7 bases fit TRBD2. J gave up 4 bases and V 9 bases, and 21 bases lay outside the gene matches. The germline CDR1 and CDR2 sequences are MNHEY and SMNVEV (reference sequence). The CDR3 length is 17 residues. The CDR3 spells CASASTPPGRGYYEQYF. The DNA of the CDR3 is TGTGCCAGTGCCAGCACCCCCCCGGGGAGGGGTTATTACGAGCAGTACTTC.

This sequence joins TRBV19 and TRBJ1-2, with 8 bases fitting TRBD1. Per the germline V gene, CDR1 is LNHDA and CDR2 is SQIVND (reference sequence). The junction had 4 bases not matched to a gene; V was cut back by 7 bases and J by 3 bases. The length of the CDR3 is 13 residues. In DNA form, the CDR3 reads TGTGCCAGTACCCAGGACAGGGACTATGGCTACACCTTC. Its translation is CASTQDRDYGYTF.

V is TRBV19 and J is TRBJ2-6; 8 nucleotides agree with TRBD1. CDR1 LNHDA and CDR2 SQIVND come from the germline V gene (reference sequence). CDR3 length: 18 residues. J lost 2 bases, V lost 5 bases, and 11 bases had no gene match. CDR3 loop: CASSRIRQGATGANVLTF. CDR3 nucleotide sequence: TGTGCCAGTAGTCGTATTCGGCAGGGGGCAACTGGGGCCAACGTCCTGACTTTC.

The rearrangement joins TRBV4-1 to TRBJ2-1; 7 bases match TRBD2. Germline V gene lookup returns CDR1 MGHRA and CDR2 YSYEKL. V trimming: 3 bases; J trimming: 1 base; junction bases outside the gene matches: 15. This CDR3 spans 19 amino acids. The CDR3 sequence is CASSQGGAQMFGSYNEQFF. DNA of the CDR3: TGCGCCAGCAGCCAGGGAGGGGCCCAGATGTTTGGGTCCTACAATGAGCAGTTCTTC.

The rearrangement joins TRBV5-1 to TRBJ2-5, with D maybe TRBD1 (5 bases). This CDR3 is 15 amino acids long. Germline lookup yields CDR1 SGHRS and CDR2 YFSETQ. V was cut by 0 bases and J by 0 bases, with 9 bases left in between. CDR3: CASSLAPGYQETQYF. The DNA for the CDR3 is TGCGCCAGCAGCTTGGCCCCAGGGTACCAAGAGACCCAGTACTTC.

V and J are TRBV19 and TRBJ1-1, with D tentatively TRBD1 (5 bases). Germline CDR1 and CDR2: LNHDA and SQIVND (reference sequence). This CDR3 has 17 amino acids. V was pared by 3 bases and J by 4 bases, with 21 bases between. The CDR3 bases are TGTGCCAGTAGTATGGGGCAGGAACAAGGGAGGGGCACTGAAGCTTTCTTT. It codes for CASSMGQEQGRGTEAFF. The variable domain in full, completed from reference TRBV19 and TRBJ1-1, reads DGGITQSPKYLFRKEGQNVTLSCEQNLNHDAMYWYRQDPGQGLRLIYYSQIVNDFQKGDIAEGYSVSREKKESFPLTVTSAQKNPTAFYLCASSMGQEQGRGTEAFFGQGTRLTVV.

This chain links TRBV5-1 with TRBJ2-5, with 15 bases that match TRBD2. The V gene end was trimmed by 4 bases and the J gene end by 5 bases; junction bases not matched to a gene: 3. The germline V gene has CDR1 SGHRS and CDR2 YFSETQ. The CDR3 is 15 residues long. The CDR3 loop reads CASSGTSGRPETQYF. CDR3 DNA: TGCGCCAGCAGCGGGACTAGCGGGAGGCCGGAGACCCAGTACTTC. Drawing the rest from reference TRBV5-1 and TRBJ2-5, the complete variable domain is KAGVTQTPRYLIKTRGQQVTLSCSPISGHRSVSWYQQTPGQGLQFLFEYFSETQRNKGNFPGRFSGRQFSNSRSEMNVSTLELGDSALYLCASSGTSGRPETQYFGPGTRLLVL.

This chain uses TRBV7-2 with TRBJ2-7; D uncertain. This CDR3 has 15 amino acids. Germline assignment: CDR1 SGHTA and CDR2 FQGNSA. V was shortened by 1 base and J by 3 bases, with 13 bases between the two germline ends. CDR3 in amino acids: CASSLGRPLNYEQYF. CDR3 coding DNA: TGTGCCAGCAGCTTAGGCAGGCCCCTAAACTACGAGCAGTACTTC.

The rearrangement joins TRBV2 to TRBJ2-3, with 14 bases fitting TRBD2. This CDR3 has 20 residues. Unmatched junction bases numbered 17, after V lost 4 bases and J lost 5 bases. The V gene's germline CDR1 is SNHLY and CDR2 FYNNEI. Here the CDR3 reads CASSGGGLAGVPLRVDTQYF. CDR3 in DNA: TGTGCCAGCAGTGGAGGGGGACTAGCGGGAGTACCTCTTCGTGTAGATACGCAGTATTTT.

CDR3 in DNA: TGTGCCATCAGGCCCGACAGGGCTGGTCAGCCCCAGCATTTT. Its translation is CAIRPDRAGQPQHF. J is TRBJ1-5 and V is TRBV10-3, with TRBD1 identical over 7 bases. This CDR3 has 14 residues. The V gene end was trimmed by 6 bases and the J gene end by 6 bases; junction bases not matched to a gene: 8. Germline V gene lookup returns CDR1 ENHRY and CDR2 SYGVKD.

The chain is built from TRBV9 and TRBJ1-3, with D tentatively TRBD1 (5 bases). The ends were cut back, 3 bases at V and 1 base at J, with 14 bases in the middle. This CDR3 contains 16 residues. Per germline, CDR1 SGDLS and CDR2 YYNGEE. Here the CDR3 DNA reads TGTGCCAGCAGCGGCGACAGACCTGGTTCTGGAAACACCATATATTTT. The encoded protein is CASSGDRPGSGNTIYF.

This clone was picked up one time. The chain joins TRBV4-1 to TRBJ2-2; 13 bases fit TRBD2. This CDR3 has 15 residues. Germline CDR1 reads MGHRA; CDR2 reads YSYEKL. With V trimmed by 3 bases and J by 5 bases, 0 bases remained unmatched. The CDR3 spells CASSQGLAGTGELFF. The CDR3 nucleotides are TGCGCCAGCAGCCAGGGACTAGCGGGAACCGGGGAGCTGTTTTTT.